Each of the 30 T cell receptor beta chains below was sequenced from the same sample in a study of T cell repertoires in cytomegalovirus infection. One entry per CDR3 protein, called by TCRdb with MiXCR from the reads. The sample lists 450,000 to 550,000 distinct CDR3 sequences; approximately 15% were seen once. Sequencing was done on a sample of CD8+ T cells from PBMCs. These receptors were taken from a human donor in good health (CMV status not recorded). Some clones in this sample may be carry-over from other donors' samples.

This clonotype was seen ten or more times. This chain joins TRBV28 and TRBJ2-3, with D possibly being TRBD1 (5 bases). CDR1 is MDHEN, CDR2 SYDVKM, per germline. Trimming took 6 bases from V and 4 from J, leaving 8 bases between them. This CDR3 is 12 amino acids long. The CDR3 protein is CASRGVADTQYF. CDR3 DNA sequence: TGTGCCAGCAGAGGGGTGGCAGATACGCAGTATTTT.

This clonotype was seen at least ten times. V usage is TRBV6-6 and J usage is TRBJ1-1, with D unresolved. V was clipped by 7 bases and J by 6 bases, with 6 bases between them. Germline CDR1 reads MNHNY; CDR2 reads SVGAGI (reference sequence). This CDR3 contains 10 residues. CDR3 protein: CASMGAEAFF. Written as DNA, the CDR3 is TGTGCCAGCATGGGAGCTGAAGCTTTCTTT.

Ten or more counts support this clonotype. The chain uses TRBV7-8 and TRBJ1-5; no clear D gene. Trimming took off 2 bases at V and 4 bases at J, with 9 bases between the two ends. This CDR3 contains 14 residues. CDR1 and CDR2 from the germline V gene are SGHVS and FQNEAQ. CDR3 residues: CASSLLPVNQPQHF. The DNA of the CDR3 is TGTGCCAGCAGCTTACTGCCCGTGAATCAGCCCCAGCATTTT.

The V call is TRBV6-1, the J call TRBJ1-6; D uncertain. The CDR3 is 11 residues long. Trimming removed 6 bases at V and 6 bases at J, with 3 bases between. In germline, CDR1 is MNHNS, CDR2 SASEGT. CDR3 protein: CASSRNSPLHF. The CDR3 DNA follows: TGTGCCAGCAGCCGTAATTCACCCCTCCACTTT.

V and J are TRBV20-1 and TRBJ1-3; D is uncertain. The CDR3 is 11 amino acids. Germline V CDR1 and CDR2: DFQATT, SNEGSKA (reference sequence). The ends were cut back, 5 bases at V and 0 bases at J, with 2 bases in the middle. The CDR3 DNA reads TGCAGTGCTCGCTCTGGAAACACCATATATTTT. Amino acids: CSARSGNTIYF.

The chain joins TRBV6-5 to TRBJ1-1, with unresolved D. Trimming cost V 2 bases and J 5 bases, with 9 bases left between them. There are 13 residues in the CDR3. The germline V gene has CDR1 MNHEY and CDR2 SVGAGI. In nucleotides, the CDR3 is TGTGCCAGCAGTTACGCCGTCGGGACTGAAGCTTTCTTT. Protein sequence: CASSYAVGTEAFF.

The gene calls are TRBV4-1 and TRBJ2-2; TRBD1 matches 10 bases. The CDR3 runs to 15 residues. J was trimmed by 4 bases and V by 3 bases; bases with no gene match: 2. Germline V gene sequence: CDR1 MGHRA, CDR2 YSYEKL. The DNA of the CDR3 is TGCGCCAGCAGCCAGCGGGACAGGGGCACCGGGGAGCTGTTTTTT. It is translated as CASSQRDRGTGELFF.

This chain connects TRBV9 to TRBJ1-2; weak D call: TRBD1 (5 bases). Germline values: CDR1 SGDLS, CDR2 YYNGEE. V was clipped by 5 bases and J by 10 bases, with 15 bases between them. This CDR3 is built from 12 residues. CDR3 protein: CASRTGVSDYTF. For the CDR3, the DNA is TGTGCCAGCAGGACGGGGGTATCGGACTACACCTTC.

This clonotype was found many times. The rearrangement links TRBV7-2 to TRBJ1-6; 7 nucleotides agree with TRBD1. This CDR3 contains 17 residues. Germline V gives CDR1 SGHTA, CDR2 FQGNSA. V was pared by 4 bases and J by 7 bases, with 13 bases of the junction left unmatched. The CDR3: CASSSGQGGAPNSPLHF. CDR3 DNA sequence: TGTGCCAGCAGCTCAGGTCAGGGGGGGGCCCCAAATTCACCCCTCCACTTT.

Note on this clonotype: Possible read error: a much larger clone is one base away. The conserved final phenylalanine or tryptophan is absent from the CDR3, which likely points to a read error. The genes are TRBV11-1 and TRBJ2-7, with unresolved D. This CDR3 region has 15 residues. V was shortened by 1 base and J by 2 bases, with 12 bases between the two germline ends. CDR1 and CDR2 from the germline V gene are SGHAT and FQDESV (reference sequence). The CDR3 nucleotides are TGTGCCAGCAGCTTAGAGGCTGCAGAGACCTACGAGCAGTACTTA. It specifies CASSLEAAETYEQYL.

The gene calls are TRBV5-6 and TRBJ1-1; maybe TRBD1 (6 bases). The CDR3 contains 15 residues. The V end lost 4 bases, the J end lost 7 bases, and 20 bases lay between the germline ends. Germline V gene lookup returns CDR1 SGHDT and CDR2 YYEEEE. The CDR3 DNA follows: TGTGCCAGCAGCGCGGGGTGGGGGGCGTTGGATGAAGCTTTCTTT. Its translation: CASSAGWGALDEAFF.

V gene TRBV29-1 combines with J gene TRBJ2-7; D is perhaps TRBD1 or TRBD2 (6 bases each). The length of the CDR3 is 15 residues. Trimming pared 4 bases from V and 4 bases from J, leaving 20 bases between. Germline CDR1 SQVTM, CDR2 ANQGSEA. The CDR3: CSVVRFVGGKYEQYF. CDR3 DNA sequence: TGCAGCGTTGTAAGATTCGTAGGGGGGAAATACGAGCAGTACTTC.

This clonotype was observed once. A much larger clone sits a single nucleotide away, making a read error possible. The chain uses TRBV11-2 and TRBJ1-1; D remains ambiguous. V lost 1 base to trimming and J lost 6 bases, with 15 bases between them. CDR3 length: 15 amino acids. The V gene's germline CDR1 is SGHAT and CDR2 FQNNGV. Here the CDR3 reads CASSLGSLGIAEAFF. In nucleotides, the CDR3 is TGTGCCAGCAGCTTAGGAAGTCTCGGTATTGCTGAAGCTTTCTTT.

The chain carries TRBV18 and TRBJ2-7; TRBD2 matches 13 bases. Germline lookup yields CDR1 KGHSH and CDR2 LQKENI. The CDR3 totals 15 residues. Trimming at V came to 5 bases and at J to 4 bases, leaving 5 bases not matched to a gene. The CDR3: CASSSPTSGRYEQYF. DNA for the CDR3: TGTGCCAGCTCATCTCCGACTAGCGGGAGGTACGAGCAGTACTTC. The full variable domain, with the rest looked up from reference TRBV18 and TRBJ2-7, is NAGVMQNPRHLVRRRGQEARLRCSPMKGHSHVYWYRQLPEEGLKFMVYLQKENIIDESGMPKERFSAEFPKEGPSILRIQQVVRGDSAAYFCASSSPTSGRYEQYFGPGTRLTVT.

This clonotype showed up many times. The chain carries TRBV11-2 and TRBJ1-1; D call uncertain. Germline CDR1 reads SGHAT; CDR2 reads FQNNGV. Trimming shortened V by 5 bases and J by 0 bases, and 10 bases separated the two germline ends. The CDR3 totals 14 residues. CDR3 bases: TGTGCCAGCAGCGACCGGGCCATGAACACTGAAGCTTTCTTT. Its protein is CASSDRAMNTEAFF. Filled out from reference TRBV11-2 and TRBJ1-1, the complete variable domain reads EAGVAQSPRYKIIEKRQSVAFWCNPISGHATLYWYQQILGQGPKLLIQFQNNGVVDDSQLPKDRFSAERLKGVDSTLKIQPAKLEDSAVYLCASSDRAMNTEAFFGQGTRLTVV.

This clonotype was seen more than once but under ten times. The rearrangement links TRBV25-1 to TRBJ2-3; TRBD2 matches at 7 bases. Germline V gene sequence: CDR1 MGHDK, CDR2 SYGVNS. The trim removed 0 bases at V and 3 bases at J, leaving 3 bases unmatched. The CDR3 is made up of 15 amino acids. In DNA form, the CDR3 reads TGTGCCAGCAGTGAATACGGGGGAGGGACAGATACGCAGTATTTT. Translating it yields CASSEYGGGTDTQYF. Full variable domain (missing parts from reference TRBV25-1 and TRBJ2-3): EADIYQTPRYLVIGTGKKITLECSQTMGHDKMYWYQQDPGMELHLIHYSYGVNSTEKGDLSSESTVSRIRTEHFPLTLESARPSHTSQYLCASSEYGGGTDTQYFGPGTRLTVL.

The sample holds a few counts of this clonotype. This chain's CDR3 is CASSKGSGANVLTF. In DNA, the CDR3 is TGTGCCAGCAGTAAGGGCTCTGGGGCCAACGTCCTGACTTTC. The chain joins TRBV27 to TRBJ2-6; D gene uncertain. This CDR3 is built from 14 residues. V gave up 5 bases and J gave up 0 bases, with 5 bases separating them. Germline V gene sequence: CDR1 MNHEY, CDR2 SMNVEV (reference sequence).

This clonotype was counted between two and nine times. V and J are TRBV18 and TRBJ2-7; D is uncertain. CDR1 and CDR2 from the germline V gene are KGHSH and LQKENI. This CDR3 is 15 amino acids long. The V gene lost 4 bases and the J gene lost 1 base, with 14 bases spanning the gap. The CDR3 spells CASSQGSTASYEQYF. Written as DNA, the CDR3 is TGTGCCAGCTCACAGGGCTCTACGGCGTCCTACGAGCAGTACTTC.

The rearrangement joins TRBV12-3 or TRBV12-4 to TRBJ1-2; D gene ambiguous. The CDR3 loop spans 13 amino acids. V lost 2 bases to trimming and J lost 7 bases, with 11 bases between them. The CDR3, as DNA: TGTGCCAGCAGTTTAAGGGCCCTCGTTGGCTACACCTTC. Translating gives CASSLRALVGYTF.

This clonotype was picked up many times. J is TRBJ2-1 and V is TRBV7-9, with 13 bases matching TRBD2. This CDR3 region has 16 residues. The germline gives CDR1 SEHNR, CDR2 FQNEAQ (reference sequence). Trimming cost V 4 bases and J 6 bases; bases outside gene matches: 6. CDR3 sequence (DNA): TGTGCCAGCAGCTCCCCGGGACTAGCGGGACGCAATGAGCAGTTCTTC. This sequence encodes CASSSPGLAGRNEQFF.

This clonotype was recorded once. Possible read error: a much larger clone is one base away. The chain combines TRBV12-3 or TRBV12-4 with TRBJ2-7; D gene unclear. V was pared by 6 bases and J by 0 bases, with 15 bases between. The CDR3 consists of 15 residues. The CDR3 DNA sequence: TGTGCCAGCAGGAAATCTATCGTCCTCTCCTACGAGCAGTACTTC. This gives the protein CASRKSIVLSYEQYF.

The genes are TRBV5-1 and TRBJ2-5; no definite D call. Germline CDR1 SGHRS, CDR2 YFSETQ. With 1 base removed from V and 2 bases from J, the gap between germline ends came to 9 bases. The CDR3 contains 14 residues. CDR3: CASSLKTLQETQYF. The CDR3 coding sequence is TGCGCCAGCAGCTTGAAAACACTACAAGAGACCCAGTACTTC.

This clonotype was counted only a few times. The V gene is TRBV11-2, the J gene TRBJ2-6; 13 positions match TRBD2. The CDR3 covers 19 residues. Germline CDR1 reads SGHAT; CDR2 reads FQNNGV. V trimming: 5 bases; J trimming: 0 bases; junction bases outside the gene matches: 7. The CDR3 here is CASSVTSGGLRSGANVLTF. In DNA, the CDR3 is TGTGCCAGCAGCGTGACTAGCGGGGGGCTTCGCTCTGGGGCCAACGTCCTGACTTTC.

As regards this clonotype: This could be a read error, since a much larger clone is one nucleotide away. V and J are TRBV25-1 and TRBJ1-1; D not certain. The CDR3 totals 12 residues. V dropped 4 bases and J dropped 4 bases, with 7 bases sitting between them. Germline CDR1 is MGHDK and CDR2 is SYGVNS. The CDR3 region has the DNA TGTGCCAGCAGTGTTGGTCCCACTGAAGCTTTCTTT. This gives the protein CASSVGPTEAFF. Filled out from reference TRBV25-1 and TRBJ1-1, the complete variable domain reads EADIYQTPRYLVIGTGKKITLECSQTMGHDKMYWYQQDPGMELHLIHYSYGVNSTEKGDLSSESTVSRIRTEHFPLTLESARPSHTSQYLCASSVGPTEAFFGQGTRLTVV.

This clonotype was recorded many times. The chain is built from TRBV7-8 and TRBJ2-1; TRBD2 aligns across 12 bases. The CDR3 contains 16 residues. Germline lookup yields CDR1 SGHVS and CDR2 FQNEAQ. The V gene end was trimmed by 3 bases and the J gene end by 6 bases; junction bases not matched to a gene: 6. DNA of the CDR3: TGTGCCAGCAGCTTGTTCGGGACTAGCGGGTCCAATGAGCAGTTCTTC. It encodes CASSLFGTSGSNEQFF.

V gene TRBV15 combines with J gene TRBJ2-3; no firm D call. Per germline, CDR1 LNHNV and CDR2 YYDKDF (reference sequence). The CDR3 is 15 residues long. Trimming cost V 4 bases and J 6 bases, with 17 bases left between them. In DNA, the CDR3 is TGTGCCACCAGCAATGATAAGAACCAGCTGGATACGCAGTATTTT. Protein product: CATSNDKNQLDTQYF.

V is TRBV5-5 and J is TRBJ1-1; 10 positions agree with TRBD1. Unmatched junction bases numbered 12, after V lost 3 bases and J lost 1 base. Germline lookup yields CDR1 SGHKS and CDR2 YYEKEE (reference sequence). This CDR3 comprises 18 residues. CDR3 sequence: CASSWTTGTGAPNTEAFF. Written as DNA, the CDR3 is TGTGCCAGCAGCTGGACGACCGGGACAGGGGCCCCGAACACTGAAGCTTTCTTT.

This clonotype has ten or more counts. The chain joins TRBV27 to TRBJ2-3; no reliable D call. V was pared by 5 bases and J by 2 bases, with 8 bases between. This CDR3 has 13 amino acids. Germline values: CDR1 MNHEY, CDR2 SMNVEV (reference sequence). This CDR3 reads CASSLGFTDTQYF. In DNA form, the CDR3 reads TGTGCCAGCAGTCTAGGTTTCACAGATACGCAGTATTTT.

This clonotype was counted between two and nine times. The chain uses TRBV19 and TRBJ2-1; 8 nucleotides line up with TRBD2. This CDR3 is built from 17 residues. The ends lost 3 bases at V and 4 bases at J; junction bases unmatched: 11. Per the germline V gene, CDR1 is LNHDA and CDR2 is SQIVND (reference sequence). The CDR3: CASSIFPGGRKYNEQFF. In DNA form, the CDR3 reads TGTGCCAGTAGTATCTTCCCTGGCGGGAGGAAGTACAATGAGCAGTTCTTC.

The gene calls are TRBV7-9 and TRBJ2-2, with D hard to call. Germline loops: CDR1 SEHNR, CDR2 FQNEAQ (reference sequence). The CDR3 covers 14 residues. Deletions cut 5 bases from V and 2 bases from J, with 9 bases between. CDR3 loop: CASSTALNTGELFF. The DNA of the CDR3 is TGTGCCAGCAGCACCGCCCTCAACACCGGGGAGCTGTTTTTT.